The sequence of this T cell receptor (beta chain) was determined in a study of blood T cell repertoires in COVID-19 (dated by TCRdb to 2020 to 2022). As for the study more broadly: Samples from collaborators originated in the United States, Italy and Spain and spanned both the acute and convalescent phases of COVID-19. The sample metadata nearly always contained a de-identified subject ID, COVID-19 status, age in years and sex. The repertoires were made available in a free public database intended to serve as a resource for research on the immune response to SARS-CoV-2. Subjects who had been exposed to COVID-19, were actively infected with it, or had recovered from it provided the deeply sampled blood TCRbeta repertoires that made up the dataset. The material from the prospective study consisted of cDNA or gDNA derived from T cells, B-cell-depleted T cells, or PBMCs. Where available, HLA class I and class II types were obtained from metadata supplied by the sample provider rather than from assay-based typing. The samples were drawn from two sources: the first 160 participants of the ongoing ImmuneRACE study, and over 950 subjects contributed by 6 global collaborators.

TCRbeta CDR3 regions were amplified from genomic DNA using the immunoSEQ Assay, a bias-controlled multiplex PCR. The paper's processing steps were these. The number of nucleated cells in each sample was estimated by amplification of reference gene primers within the assay. Sequence reads were collapsed and filtered to measure the absolute abundance of every unique TCRbeta CDR3 rearrangement. Productive Simpson clonality was computed per sample as the square root of Simpson's diversity index over productive rearrangements. TCRdb retrieved this table from immuneACCESS and kept in-frame rearrangements only. Not all clones are present; in checked studies, unresolved V genes account for under half, and no reason is known for the remainder. That table furnishes V, J and clone size, whereas the DNA furnished D and trimming. This sample has about 210,000 clones in its table, and approximately 81% of those were observed once. 8.5% to 10% of the sample is in the top ten clones.

On this clone: Its antigen is unknown. Per-nucleotide qualities are absent, and no much larger clonotype sits a single base away.

Summary of the overall study and its limitations: The amount of clinical and demographic metadata varied by source and participant and was provided uncurated.

Participants in the prospective study were aged roughly 18 to 90 years, lived in 24 United States geographic areas, and enrolled through a virtual design. To assign participants to cohorts, the prospective study relied on clinical history that participants themselves reported in a screening survey and a study questionnaire. In the prospective study, whole blood, serum and a nasopharyngeal or oropharyngeal swab were collected from each participant by mobile phlebotomists. Prospective study participants could optionally give additional blood draws and questionnaires over an approximately 2-month period. Before DNA extraction, prospective study blood samples were shipped either frozen or at room temperature. CDR1 and CDR2 are drawn from the germline V gene: MNHEY, SVGAGI. The CDR3 has 15 amino acids, counting the end cysteine and phenylalanine. The entry retains the CDR3 DNA only, 45 bases that are in frame from base 1. V is pruned by 6 bases and J by 3 bases, leaving 9 bases of the junction without a gene match.

The receptor was isolated from a woman in her 50s with acute COVID-19. Here the chain combines TRBV6-5 and TRBJ2-7; 9 bases in between match TRBD1. Source material: PBMCs or T cells enriched from blood (not recorded which). The nucleotide sequence is TGTGCCAGCAGAGAGGCTGGGACAGGGCTCTACGAGCAGTACTTC. It specifies CASREAGTGLYEQYF.